The T cell receptor (beta chain) described here comes from a study of identical twins. Comments on this clonotype: Its target is not known.

V was clipped by 5 bases and J by 8 bases, with 19 bases between them. This CDR3 has 15 amino acids. In germline, CDR1 is MDHEN, CDR2 SYDVKM. A universal primer site was created by template switching, with the cDNA bearing unique molecular identifiers. TCRdb ran MiXCR on the 5' RACE reads and lists one entry per CDR3 protein. The sample lists about 520,000 distinct CDR3 sequences; roughly 21% were seen once. Healthy Caucasians were all of the donors. Study-level points and caveats: The models systematically underestimated how much out-of-frame TCR alpha was shared in monozygotic twins.

These data also formed part of another study, on T cells expressing NK-cell markers. That source adds: Topping the CD3+CD56-NKG2C+ fraction as well were these clonotypes, in a few donors.

The rearrangement uses TRBV28 and TRBJ2-1; D might be TRBD2 (6 bases). Sample: CD4+ T cells sorted from blood. This TCR was recovered from a young woman in good health. The CDR3: CASSLQGRGTDEQFF. As DNA, the CDR3 is TGTGCCAGCAGTCTCCAGGGCCGGGGGACGGATGAGCAGTTCTTC.